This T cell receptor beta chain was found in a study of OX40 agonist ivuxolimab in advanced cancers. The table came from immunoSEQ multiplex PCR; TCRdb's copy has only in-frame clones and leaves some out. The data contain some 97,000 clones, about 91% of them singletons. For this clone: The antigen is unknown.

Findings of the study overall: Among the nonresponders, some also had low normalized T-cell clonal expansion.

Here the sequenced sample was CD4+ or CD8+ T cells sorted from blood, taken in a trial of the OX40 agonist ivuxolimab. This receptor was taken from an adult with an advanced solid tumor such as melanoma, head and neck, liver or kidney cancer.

CDR3 sequence: CASSAAGSSYNEQFF. The CDR3, as DNA: TGCGCCAGCAGCGCAGCGGGGAGCTCCTACAATGAGCAGTTCTTC. The chain carries TRBV5-1 and TRBJ2-1, with TRBD2 identical over 7 bases. J gave up 0 bases and V 4 bases, and 4 bases lay outside the gene matches. Germline V lookup: CDR1 SGHRS, CDR2 YFSETQ. CDR3 size: 15 residues.